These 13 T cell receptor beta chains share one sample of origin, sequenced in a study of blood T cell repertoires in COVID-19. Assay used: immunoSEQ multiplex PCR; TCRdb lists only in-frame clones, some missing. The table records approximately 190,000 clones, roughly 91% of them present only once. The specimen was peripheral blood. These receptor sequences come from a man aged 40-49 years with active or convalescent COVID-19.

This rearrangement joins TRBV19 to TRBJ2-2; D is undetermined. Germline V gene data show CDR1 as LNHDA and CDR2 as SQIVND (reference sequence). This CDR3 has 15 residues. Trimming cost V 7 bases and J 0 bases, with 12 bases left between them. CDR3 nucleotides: TGTGCCAGTAAATCTTTCCCTGCGAACACCGGGGAGCTGTTTTTT. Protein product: CASKSFPANTGELFF.

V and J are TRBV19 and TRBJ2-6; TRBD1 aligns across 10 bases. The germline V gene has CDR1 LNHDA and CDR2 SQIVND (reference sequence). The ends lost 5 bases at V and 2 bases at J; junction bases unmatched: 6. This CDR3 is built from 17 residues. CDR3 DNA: TGTGCCAGTAGTCGAGCGGGACAGGGGCCTGGGGCCAACGTCCTGACTTTC. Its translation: CASSRAGQGPGANVLTF.

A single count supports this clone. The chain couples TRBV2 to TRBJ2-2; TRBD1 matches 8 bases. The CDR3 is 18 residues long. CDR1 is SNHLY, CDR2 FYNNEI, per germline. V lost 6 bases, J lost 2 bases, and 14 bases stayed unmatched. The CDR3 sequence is CASSLDRASKKNTGELFF. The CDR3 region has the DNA TGTGCCAGCAGCCTGGACAGGGCAAGCAAAAAAAACACCGGGGAGCTGTTTTTT.

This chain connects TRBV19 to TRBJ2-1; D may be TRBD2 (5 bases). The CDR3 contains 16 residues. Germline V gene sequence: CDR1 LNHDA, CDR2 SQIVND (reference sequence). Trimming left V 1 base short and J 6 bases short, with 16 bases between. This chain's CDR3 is CASSIAATRGLNEQFF. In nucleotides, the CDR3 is TGTGCCAGTAGTATAGCAGCCACGCGCGGGCTCAATGAGCAGTTCTTC.

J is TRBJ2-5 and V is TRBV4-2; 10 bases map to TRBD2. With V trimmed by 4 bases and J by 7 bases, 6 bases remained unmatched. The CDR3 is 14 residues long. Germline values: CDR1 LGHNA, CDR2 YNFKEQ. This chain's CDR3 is CASSPSGGAGTQYF. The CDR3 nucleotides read TGTGCCAGCAGCCCCAGCGGGGGGGCCGGGACCCAGTACTTC.

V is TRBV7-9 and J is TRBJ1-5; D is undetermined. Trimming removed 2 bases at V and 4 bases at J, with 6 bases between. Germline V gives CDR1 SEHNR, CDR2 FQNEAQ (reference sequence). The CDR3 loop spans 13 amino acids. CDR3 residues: CASSLTENQPQHF. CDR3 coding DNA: TGTGCCAGCAGCTTAACAGAAAATCAGCCCCAGCATTTT.

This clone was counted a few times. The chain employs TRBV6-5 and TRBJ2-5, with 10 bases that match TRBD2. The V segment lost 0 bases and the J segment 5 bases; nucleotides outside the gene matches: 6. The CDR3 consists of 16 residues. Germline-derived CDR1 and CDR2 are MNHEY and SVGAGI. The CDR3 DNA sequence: TGTGCCAGCAGTTACTCGGCTAGCGGGAGTAGGGAGACCCAGTACTTC. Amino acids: CASSYSASGSRETQYF.

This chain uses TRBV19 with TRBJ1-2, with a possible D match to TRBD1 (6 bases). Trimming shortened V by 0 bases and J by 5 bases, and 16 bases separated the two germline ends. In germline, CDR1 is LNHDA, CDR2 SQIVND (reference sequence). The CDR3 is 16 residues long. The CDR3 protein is CASSIDVQGVLYGYTF. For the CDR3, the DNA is TGTGCCAGTAGTATAGACGTACAGGGAGTCTTATATGGCTACACCTTC.

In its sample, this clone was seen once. This CDR3 is CASGGGFSYNEQFF. The CDR3, as DNA: TGTGCCAGTGGGGGGGGGTTTTCTTACAATGAGCAGTTCTTC. This chain connects TRBV28 to TRBJ2-1; 7 bases fit TRBD2. CDR3 length equals 14 residues. The V gene end was trimmed by 9 bases and the J gene end by 4 bases; junction bases not matched to a gene: 9. Germline CDR1 and CDR2: MDHEN and SYDVKM.

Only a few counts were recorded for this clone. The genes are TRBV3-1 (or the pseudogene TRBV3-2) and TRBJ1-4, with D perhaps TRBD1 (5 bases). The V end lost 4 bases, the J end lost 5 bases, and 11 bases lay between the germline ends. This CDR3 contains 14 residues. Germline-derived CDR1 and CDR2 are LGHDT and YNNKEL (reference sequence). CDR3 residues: CASSRSGVNEKLFF. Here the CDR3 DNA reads TGTGCCAGCAGCCGATCGGGGGTAAATGAAAAACTGTTTTTT.

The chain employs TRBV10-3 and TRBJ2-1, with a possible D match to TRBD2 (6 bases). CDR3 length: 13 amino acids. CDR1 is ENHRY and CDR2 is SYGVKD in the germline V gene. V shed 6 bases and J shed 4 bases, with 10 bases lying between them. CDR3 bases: TGTGCCATCAGGTTAGCGGAATACAATGAGCAGTTCTTC. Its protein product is CAIRLAEYNEQFF.

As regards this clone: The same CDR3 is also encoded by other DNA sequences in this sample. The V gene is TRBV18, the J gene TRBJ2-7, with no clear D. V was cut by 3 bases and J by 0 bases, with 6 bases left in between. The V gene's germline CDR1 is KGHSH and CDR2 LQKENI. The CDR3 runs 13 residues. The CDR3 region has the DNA TGTGCCAGCTCACCGCTCAGCTCCTACGAGCAGTACTTC. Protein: CASSPLSSYEQYF.

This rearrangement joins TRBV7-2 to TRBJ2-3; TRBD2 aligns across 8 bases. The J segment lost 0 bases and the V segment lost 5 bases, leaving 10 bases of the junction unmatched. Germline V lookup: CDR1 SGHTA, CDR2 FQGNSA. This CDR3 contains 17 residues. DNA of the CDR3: TGTGCCAGCAGCCCCCTGGCGACTAGCGTGAGCACAGATACGCAGTATTTT. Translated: CASSPLATSVSTDTQYF.